This TCR beta chain was captured by sequencing in a study of high-grade serous ovarian cancer treatment subgroups. Across the study: Samples averaged around 14,000 reads and around 7,000 unique TCR beta rearrangements. General study findings and limits: Without spatial data, bulk sequencing limits insight into HGSC tumor diversity.

V was clipped by 3 bases and J by 4 bases, with 7 bases between them. The CDR3 is 13 amino acids. Germline-derived CDR1 and CDR2 are LNHDA and SQIVND (reference sequence). Tumor samples were obtained before definitive surgery or chemotherapy. Points on this clone: Its target is unknown.

Measured with immunoSEQ multiplex PCR; TCRdb has only the in-frame clones, and not every one. This table has approximately 4,000 clones, approximately 72% appearing once. The chain carries TRBV19 and TRBJ1-5; D is perhaps TRBD1 (6 bases). The TCR originated in a human donor with high-grade serous ovarian cancer. Sequenced: tumor tissue. CDR3 in DNA: TGTGCCAGTAGTATCAGGGGAAATCAGCCCCAGCATTTT. Its translation is CASSIRGNQPQHF. Full variable domain (missing parts from reference TRBV19 and TRBJ1-5): DGGITQSPKYLFRKEGQNVTLSCEQNLNHDAMYWYRQDPGQGLRLIYYSQIVNDFQKGDIAEGYSVSREKKESFPLTVTSAQKNPTAFYLCASSIRGNQPQHFGDGTRLSIL.